In its sample, the clone carrying this TCR beta chain was seen many times. No antigen is known for it. Germline trimming cut 7 bases from V and 2 bases from J; bases unmatched to any gene: 4. The CDR3 is 14 residues long. Germline V CDR1 and CDR2: DFQATT, SNEGSKA (reference sequence). Patients aged 18 to 65 had newly diagnosed hyperthyroidism that had lasted under 2 months. PBMCs came from around 10 ml fresh peripheral blood. The sample is drawn from a study of T cells in Graves' hyperthyroidism and ophthalmopathy. It was RNA transcripts that yielded the amplified TCR beta CDR3 regions. HTBI primers were used for first-round RT-PCR of the TCR CDR3. MiXCR, applied by TCRdb to the multiplex PCR reads, yields one record per CDR3 protein. The repertoire consists of about 360,000 distinct CDR3 sequences, with roughly an eighth occurring once and the leading ten covering around 9.2%. The study, taken as a whole, reports: Peripheral blood also featured most of the thyroid clonotypes expanded above 0.001.

The clonotype originates from a woman between 18 and 30 years old with Graves' hyperthyroidism. This chain connects TRBV20-1 to TRBJ2-5; 13 positions match TRBD2. Sample: blood. The CDR3 coding sequence is TGCAGTGTTACTAGCGGGGGGGCACAAGAGACCCAGTACTTC. It specifies CSVTSGGAQETQYF.